Each of the 23 T cell receptor beta chains below was sequenced from the same sample in a study of T cells after yellow fever vaccination. TCRdb re-called the 5' RACE reads through MiXCR, storing one row per CDR3 protein. Counted here are around 350,000 distinct CDR3 sequences, about 6.2% occurring once; the ten biggest clones make up roughly 15%. Sequencing was performed on PBMCs, taken 5 days after the yellow fever booster vaccination. The receptors derive from a man aged 25 to 45 who received the YFV17D yellow fever vaccine.

This clonotype has only a few counts. This chain uses TRBV20-1 with TRBJ2-6, with D possibly matching TRBD2 (5 bases). In germline, CDR1 is DFQATT, CDR2 SNEGSKA (reference sequence). Trimming cost V 1 base and J 0 bases, with 13 bases left between them. This CDR3 spans 17 amino acids. CDR3 protein: CSARARDPSSGANVLTF. CDR3 DNA: TGCAGTGCTAGAGCTCGGGATCCCAGCTCTGGGGCCAACGTCCTGACTTTC.

This clonotype was counted only a few times. The chain combines TRBV11-2 with TRBJ2-7; D is uncertain. This CDR3 contains 18 residues. V was clipped by 2 bases and J by 2 bases, with 22 bases between them. The germline V gene encodes CDR1 SGHAT and CDR2 FQNNGV. CDR3 DNA: TGTGCCAGCAGCTTAAATCAAGGTCTTCGGAGCCCGACCTACGAGCAGTACTTC. Translation gives CASSLNQGLRSPTYEQYF.

The gene calls are TRBV4-3 and TRBJ2-2, with 8 bases matching TRBD1. With V trimmed by 5 bases and J by 3 bases, 11 bases remained unmatched. The CDR3 covers 17 residues. Per germline, CDR1 LGHNA and CDR2 YSLEER. This CDR3 is CASSFHSGQDYTGELFF. For the CDR3, the DNA is TGCGCCAGCAGCTTTCACTCGGGACAGGACTACACCGGGGAGCTGTTTTTT.

This clonotype has a count of ten or more. The chain links TRBV5-4 to TRBJ1-1; 7 bases map to TRBD1. J lost 0 bases, V lost 4 bases, and 6 bases had no gene match. Per germline, CDR1 SGHNT and CDR2 YYREEE (reference sequence). There are 15 residues in the CDR3. The CDR3 loop is CASSQKTGMNTEAFF. The CDR3 coding sequence is TGTGCCAGCAGCCAAAAGACAGGGATGAACACTGAAGCTTTCTTT.

This clonotype was observed a handful of times. The genes are TRBV5-1 and TRBJ2-3; possibly TRBD2 for D (7 bases). Germline V lookup: CDR1 SGHRS, CDR2 YFSETQ. This CDR3 has 14 residues. V was clipped by 7 bases and J by 6 bases, with 18 bases between them. DNA of the CDR3: TGCGCCAGCGGCGGGGGCGCCTTCGATGATACGCAGTATTTT. Its translation: CASGGGAFDDTQYF.

The table lists this clonotype with a few counts. The chain recombines TRBV7-9 with TRBJ2-7; 9 bases match TRBD1. The CDR3 is made up of 15 amino acids. In germline, CDR1 is SEHNR, CDR2 FQNEAQ (reference sequence). After removal of 4 bases from V and 2 bases from J, the junction contained 6 bases not matched to a gene. The CDR3, as DNA: TGTGCCAGCAGCTCCGGACAGGGGATCCCCTACGAGCAGTACTTC. Its translation is CASSSGQGIPYEQYF.

This clonotype was counted only a few times. The chain uses TRBV18 and TRBJ2-6; tentatively, D is TRBD2 (5 bases). The ends were cut back, 5 bases at V and 1 base at J, with 12 bases in the middle. Germline V lookup: CDR1 KGHSH, CDR2 LQKENI. The CDR3 is 16 residues long. The DNA for the CDR3 is TGTGCCAGCTCAAAACGTGGGAGTTCTGGGGCCAACGTCCTGACTTTC. Encoded protein: CASSKRGSSGANVLTF.

This clonotype has more than one count but fewer than ten. This chain joins TRBV19 and TRBJ1-5; D gene ambiguous. Germline lookup yields CDR1 LNHDA and CDR2 SQIVND (reference sequence). The CDR3 loop spans 17 amino acids. V gave up 1 base and J gave up 1 base, with 14 bases separating them. The DNA for the CDR3 is TGTGCCAGTAGTATAGCGAGCAGGCGGGGAAGCAATCAGCCCCAGCATTTT. This sequence encodes CASSIASRRGSNQPQHF.

V gene TRBV20-1 combines with J gene TRBJ2-1; 9 bases match TRBD2. The germline V gene has CDR1 DFQATT and CDR2 SNEGSKA (reference sequence). The V and J ends lost 5 bases and 0 bases, in that order; junction bases with no gene match: 5. There are 15 residues in the CDR3. CDR3 bases: TGCAGTGCTCATGGACTAGCGCACTCCTACAATGAGCAGTTCTTC. Translated: CSAHGLAHSYNEQFF.

This clonotype was picked up many times. The genes are TRBV5-5 and TRBJ2-1, with 10 bases fitting TRBD2. The CDR3 runs to 17 residues. CDR1 is SGHKS and CDR2 is YYEKEE in the germline V gene (reference sequence). J was trimmed by 8 bases and V by 2 bases; bases with no gene match: 13. The DNA for the CDR3 is TGTGCCAGCAGCTTATTGATAAGCGGGAGGGCCGGGGATGAGCAGTTCTTC. Translating gives CASSLLISGRAGDEQFF.

The chain carries TRBV4-3 and TRBJ2-7; 10 bases are a match to TRBD2. V lost 1 base, J lost 2 bases, and 2 bases stayed unmatched. The CDR3 runs 15 residues. Per germline, CDR1 LGHNA and CDR2 YSLEER. The CDR3 is CASSQGSGRPYEQYF. DNA of the CDR3: TGCGCCAGCAGCCAAGGTAGCGGGAGGCCCTACGAGCAGTACTTC.

With respect to this clonotype: The junction does not match germline at one end; this may be a read error. This sequence joins TRBV18 and TRBJ2-2, with 10 nucleotides matching TRBD2. The CDR3 is 16 residues long. Per the germline V gene, CDR1 is KGHSH and CDR2 is LQKENI. DNA for the CDR3: TGTGCCAGCTCCCCACTAGCGGGACAGAACACCGGGGAGCTGTTTTTT. It translates to CASSPLAGQNTGELFF.

This sequence joins TRBV7-2 and TRBJ2-5; 10 positions match TRBD1. Unmatched junction bases numbered 6, after V lost 6 bases and J lost 5 bases. From germline, CDR1 is SGHTA and CDR2 FQGNSA. This CDR3 comprises 14 residues. The CDR3 DNA follows: TGTGCCAGCAGAATGACAGGGGGCCTTGAGACCCAGTACTTC. Protein sequence: CASRMTGGLETQYF. The variable domain in full, with the rest retrieved from reference TRBV7-2 and TRBJ2-5, is GAGVSQSPSNKVTEKGKDVELRCDPISGHTALYWYRQSLGQGLEFLIYFQGNSAPDKSGLPSDRFSAERTGGSVSTLTIQRTQQEDSAVYLCASRMTGGLETQYFGPGTRLLVL.

Only a few counts were recorded for this clonotype. The chain combines TRBV7-9 with TRBJ2-5, with 7 bases that match TRBD1. The V segment lost 5 bases and the J segment 7 bases; nucleotides outside the gene matches: 10. Germline V CDR1 and CDR2: SEHNR, FQNEAQ (reference sequence). CDR3 length: 14 amino acids. In nucleotides, the CDR3 is TGTGCCAGCAGCCCGAGGGGGCAGGGCTTGACCCAGTACTTC. Protein sequence: CASSPRGQGLTQYF.

This clonotype appeared many times. CDR3 region: CASSQQTGVKNIQYF. CDR3 coding DNA: TGTGCCAGCAGCCAACAGACAGGGGTCAAAAACATTCAGTACTTC. This chain uses TRBV3-1 with TRBJ2-4; TRBD1 matches 8 bases. This CDR3 has 15 residues. V lost 2 bases to trimming and J lost 3 bases; unmatched junction nucleotides: 3. Per the germline V gene, CDR1 is LGHDT and CDR2 is YNNKEL (reference sequence).

This clonotype was detected ten times or more. The gene calls are TRBV5-1 and TRBJ1-1; TRBD1 is a possible D gene (5 bases). The V end was cut by 0 bases, the J end by 1 base, with 7 bases between. Germline lookup yields CDR1 SGHRS and CDR2 YFSETQ. The CDR3 runs 14 residues. The CDR3 DNA follows: TGCGCCAGCAGCTTGGAGGGGAGGAACACTGAAGCTTTCTTT. Translation gives CASSLEGRNTEAFF. The full variable domain, with the rest looked up from reference TRBV5-1 and TRBJ1-1, is KAGVTQTPRYLIKTRGQQVTLSCSPISGHRSVSWYQQTPGQGLQFLFEYFSETQRNKGNFPGRFSGRQFSNSRSEMNVSTLELGDSALYLCASSLEGRNTEAFFGQGTRLTVV.

The chain couples TRBV9 to TRBJ2-3, with TRBD2 matching over 10 bases. The V and J ends lost 3 bases and 0 bases, in that order; junction bases with no gene match: 4. The germline CDR1 and CDR2 sequences are SGDLS and YYNGEE. This CDR3 region has 16 residues. CDR3 DNA: TGTGCCAGCAGCGAGACTAGCGGGTACAGCACAGATACGCAGTATTTT. This codes for CASSETSGYSTDTQYF.

This clonotype came up a few times. The rearrangement joins TRBV7-6 to TRBJ2-5; D might be TRBD2 (5 bases). The CDR3 has 18 residues. Per germline, CDR1 SGHVS and CDR2 FNYEAQ. Trimming stripped 5 bases from V and 2 bases from J, with 24 bases between. DNA for the CDR3: TGTGCCAGCAGCCCGTTATGGAGCAGCCTAGCCTCGCAAGAGACCCAGTACTTC. Encoded protein: CASSPLWSSLASQETQYF.

The chain employs TRBV7-2 and TRBJ1-1, with a possible D match to TRBD1 (5 bases). The germline V and J ends were trimmed by 2 bases and 11 bases, with 15 bases remaining between them. This CDR3 is built from 13 residues. CDR1 SGHTA and CDR2 FQGNSA come from the germline V gene. The CDR3 protein is CASSLQGREGAFF. The DNA of the CDR3 is TGTGCCAGCAGCTTACAAGGGCGGGAGGGGGCTTTCTTT.

The chain combines TRBV20-1 with TRBJ2-7, with D perhaps matching TRBD1 (5 bases). The V gene's germline CDR1 is DFQATT and CDR2 SNEGSKA (reference sequence). With 5 bases removed from V and 4 bases from J, the gap between germline ends came to 15 bases. The CDR3 runs to 13 residues. The CDR3 DNA is TGCAGTGCTCAGTCCCCAGGGCTTTACGAGCAGTACTTC. Encoded protein: CSAQSPGLYEQYF.

This clonotype was detected a few times. This sequence joins TRBV27 and TRBJ2-5; D gene unclear. Per the germline V gene, CDR1 is MNHEY and CDR2 is SMNVEV (reference sequence). The CDR3 contains 16 residues. Between the trimmed V and J ends, which lost 6 bases and 1 base, there was a span of 18 bases. The CDR3 protein is CASRDGLGSPQETQYF. Written as DNA, the CDR3 is TGTGCCAGCAGGGACGGCCTGGGCAGCCCCCAAGAGACCCAGTACTTC.

This clonotype showed up many times. The chain joins TRBV20-1 to TRBJ2-2; TRBD1 matches 7 bases. Germline V lookup: CDR1 DFQATT, CDR2 SNEGSKA (reference sequence). This CDR3 has 14 amino acids. With V trimmed by 2 bases and J by 0 bases, 0 bases remained unmatched. The CDR3 is CSARQGANTGELFF. The DNA for the CDR3 is TGCAGTGCTAGACAGGGGGCGAACACCGGGGAGCTGTTTTTT.

This clonotype was observed a few times. V and J are TRBV4-3 and TRBJ1-1, with D uncertain. The germline V gene has CDR1 LGHNA and CDR2 YSLEER. The CDR3 contains 13 residues. With 1 base removed from V and 5 bases from J, the gap between germline ends came to 8 bases. CDR3 amino acids: CASSQVSGTEAFF. Written as DNA, the CDR3 is TGCGCCAGCAGCCAAGTTTCCGGGACTGAAGCTTTCTTT.